The 26 T cell receptor beta chains listed next were all sequenced from one sample in a study of blood T cell repertoires in COVID-19. Assay: immunoSEQ multiplex PCR; the TCRdb copy retains only in-frame clones and omits some. This table holds 46,000 or so clones, around nine tenths found once. The sample was peripheral blood. The receptor source for this set is a man between 60 and 70 years old with active or convalescent COVID-19.

The chain combines TRBV9 with TRBJ2-3; 9 bases align to TRBD2. The CDR3 is 16 amino acids. The V segment lost 4 bases and the J segment 1 base; nucleotides outside the gene matches: 7. Germline-derived CDR1 and CDR2 are SGDLS and YYNGEE. The CDR3, as DNA: TGTGCCAGCAGCTCCAGCGGGGGGCGGGGCACAGATACGCAGTATTTT. Translated, it gives CASSSSGGRGTDTQYF.

The genes are TRBV6-2 or TRBV6-3 and TRBJ2-1, with 7 positions matching TRBD1. The CDR3 is 11 amino acids. Germline CDR1 and CDR2: MNHEY and SVGEGT. V shed 2 bases, J shed 16 bases, and the junction held 5 bases outside the gene matches. CDR3 nucleotides: TGTGCCAGCAGTTACCCGGGACAGCTCTTCTTC. Residues: CASSYPGQLFF.

In this sample, this clone turned up once. The CDR3 DNA reads as TGTGCCAGCAGCCGAACTCTAGCGGGGGGGCCGAACGAGCAGTACTTC. Its protein product is CASSRTLAGGPNEQYF. This chain links TRBV9 with TRBJ2-7, with 12 bases lining up with TRBD2. V lost 4 bases and J lost 5; bases outside the gene matches: 10. The germline CDR1 and CDR2 sequences are SGDLS and YYNGEE. CDR3 size: 16 residues.

The chain couples TRBV6-5 to TRBJ1-1; D is undetermined. CDR1 and CDR2 (germline): MNHEY, SVGAGI. The CDR3 runs to 14 residues. Deletions cut 5 bases from V and 1 base from J, with 11 bases between. The CDR3 bases are TGTGCCAGCAGTAGTGCCGAGGGGAACACTGAAGCTTTCTTT. It codes for CASSSAEGNTEAFF.

The chain's CDR3 is CASSDDRAEGRYTF. CDR3 DNA: TGTGCCAGCAGTGACGACCGGGCCGAAGGGAGGTACACCTTC. The chain is built from TRBV25-1 and TRBJ1-2; D ambiguous. This CDR3 has 14 residues. Germline assignment: CDR1 MGHDK and CDR2 SYGVNS. V was pared by 3 bases and J by 11 bases, with 19 bases between.

The chain links TRBV4-2 to TRBJ2-1; 10 positions match TRBD2. V lost 2 bases, J lost 1 base, and 5 bases stayed unmatched. Germline V gene sequence: CDR1 LGHNA, CDR2 YNFKEQ. This CDR3 region has 17 residues. In DNA form, the CDR3 reads TGTGCCAGCAGCCAACGTGGAGCGGGGGGGTCCTACAATGAGCAGTTCTTC. The encoded protein is CASSQRGAGGSYNEQFF.

J is TRBJ1-5 and V is TRBV28; D is unclear. Germline V CDR1 and CDR2: MDHEN, SYDVKM. The length of the CDR3 is 15 residues. V lost 8 bases and J 0 bases, leaving 14 bases between the germline ends. This CDR3 is CASRRGPYSNQPQHF. In DNA form, the CDR3 reads TGTGCCAGCCGTCGCGGGCCTTATAGCAATCAGCCCCAGCATTTT.

The rearrangement joins TRBV3-1 (or the pseudogene TRBV3-2) to TRBJ2-7; D is possibly TRBD1 (6 bases). The length of the CDR3 is 11 residues. Germline loops: CDR1 LGHDT, CDR2 YNNKEL (reference sequence). V lost 1 base, J lost 13 bases, and 11 bases lay in between. CDR3 nucleotide sequence: TGTGCCAGCAGCCAAGGGACAGCCTCCTACTTC. It specifies CASSQGTASYF.

The rearrangement uses TRBV11-2 and TRBJ1-2, with D perhaps matching TRBD1 (5 bases). V was pared by 6 bases and J by 7 bases, with 12 bases between. The CDR3 loop spans 12 amino acids. Germline V CDR1 and CDR2: SGHAT, FQNNGV. CDR3 in amino acids: CASSAQGFGYTF. The CDR3 nucleotides are TGTGCCAGCAGTGCTCAGGGATTTGGCTACACCTTC.

CDR3 sequence: CSVSSGQLNEKLFF. The CDR3 region has the DNA TGCAGCGTTTCTTCCGGACAGCTTAATGAAAAACTGTTTTTT. This chain links TRBV29-1 with TRBJ1-4, with D perhaps matching TRBD1 (6 bases). This CDR3 has 14 amino acids. V was pared by 5 bases and J by 4 bases, with 14 bases between. Germline values: CDR1 SQVTM, CDR2 ANQGSEA.

The chain combines TRBV4-2 with TRBJ2-5; D remains ambiguous. The germline CDR1 and CDR2 sequences are LGHNA and YNFKEQ. V lost 1 base, J lost 5 bases, and 8 bases lay in between. CDR3 size: 13 residues. CDR3 in DNA: TGTGCCAGCAGCCAAGCCCCGTTTGAGACCCAGTACTTC. This codes for CASSQAPFETQYF.

This clone is a singleton in its sample. The CDR3 DNA follows: TGCGCCAGCAGTTTCGGGGGTGGAACTAATGAAAAACTGTTTTTT. This sequence encodes CASSFGGGTNEKLFF. V gene TRBV5-1 combines with J gene TRBJ1-4, with D tentatively TRBD1 (5 bases). The CDR3 extends over 15 amino acids. Per the germline V gene, CDR1 is SGHRS and CDR2 is YFSETQ. Trimming shortened V by 5 bases and J by 1 base, and 12 bases separated the two germline ends.

The chain has TRBV18 and TRBJ2-5; D may be TRBD1 (6 bases). Germline V CDR1 and CDR2: KGHSH, LQKENI. V was cut by 3 bases and J by 1 base, with 18 bases left in between. This CDR3 region has 17 residues. As DNA, the CDR3 is TGTGCCAGCTCACCCCCTAACAGGGCACGCATCCAAGAGACCCAGTACTTC. Amino acids: CASSPPNRARIQETQYF.

This chain links TRBV18 with TRBJ2-7, with 11 bases aligning to TRBD1. J was trimmed by 4 bases and V by 2 bases; bases with no gene match: 4. Looked up from germline, CDR1 is KGHSH and CDR2 is LQKENI. This CDR3 has 15 amino acids. CDR3 in amino acids: CASSPGTGGLYEQYF. The CDR3 nucleotides read TGTGCCAGCTCACCAGGGACAGGGGGTTTATACGAGCAGTACTTC.

This chain connects TRBV5-1 to TRBJ1-2, with 9 bases fitting TRBD1. Germline-derived CDR1 and CDR2 are SGHRS and YFSETQ. Germline trimming cut 4 bases from V and 5 bases from J; bases unmatched to any gene: 12. The CDR3 has 16 residues. The CDR3 sequence is CASSPWGQGVGYGYTF. Written as DNA, the CDR3 is TGCGCCAGCAGCCCCTGGGGACAGGGAGTAGGGTATGGCTACACCTTC.

The V gene is TRBV7-3, the J gene TRBJ1-6, with TRBD1 as a possible D gene (5 bases). CDR1 SGHTA and CDR2 FQGTGA come from the germline V gene. The CDR3 runs to 17 residues. With 6 bases removed from V and 5 bases from J, the gap between germline ends came to 20 bases. CDR3 residues: CASSLRGRGGNNSPLHF. CDR3 DNA sequence: TGTGCCAGCAGTTTGAGGGGCCGCGGAGGGAATAATTCACCCCTCCACTTT.

Only a few counts were recorded for this clone. The V and J genes are TRBV3-1 (or the pseudogene TRBV3-2) and TRBJ2-7; TRBD1 aligns across 8 bases. Germline trimming cut 4 bases from V and 3 bases from J; bases unmatched to any gene: 5. The CDR3 contains 14 residues. Germline V gene sequence: CDR1 LGHDT, CDR2 YNNKEL (reference sequence). CDR3 loop: CASSLGQEYYEQYF. Written as DNA, the CDR3 is TGTGCCAGCAGCCTGGGACAGGAGTACTACGAGCAGTACTTC.

The chain employs TRBV5-1 and TRBJ1-2, with 7 nucleotides matching TRBD1. CDR3 length: 15 residues. V gave up 0 bases and J gave up 0 bases; unmatched junction bases: 2. Germline values: CDR1 SGHRS, CDR2 YFSETQ. CDR3 DNA sequence: TGCGCCAGCAGCTTGGGGACAGGCACTAACTATGGCTACACCTTC. This encodes CASSLGTGTNYGYTF.

The V and J genes are TRBV19 and TRBJ1-3; D ambiguous. Germline V CDR1 and CDR2: LNHDA, SQIVND (reference sequence). The CDR3 extends over 14 amino acids. V gave up 7 bases and J gave up 0 bases, with 10 bases separating them. The CDR3 DNA reads TGTGCCAGTATTAAACTGAACTCTGGAAACACCATATATTTT. Translating it yields CASIKLNSGNTIYF.

The gene calls are TRBV2 and TRBJ2-5, with TRBD1 identical over 7 bases. The CDR3 loop spans 13 amino acids. The germline V gene encodes CDR1 SNHLY and CDR2 FYNNEI. Trimming at V came to 8 bases and at J to 4 bases, leaving 7 bases not matched to a gene. The CDR3 DNA follows: TGTGCCAGCTGGGGGACAGTTCGAGAGACCCAGTACTTC. Its translation is CASWGTVRETQYF.

There are a few counts of this clone. This chain uses TRBV6-5 with TRBJ1-5; TRBD1 aligns across 7 bases. Germline values: CDR1 MNHEY, CDR2 SVGAGI. V was pared by 6 bases and J by 0 bases, with 5 bases of the junction left unmatched. This CDR3 has 15 amino acids. CDR3: CASRMTGNSNQPQHF. DNA of the CDR3: TGTGCCAGCAGGATGACAGGGAATAGCAATCAGCCCCAGCATTTT.

V usage is TRBV9 and J usage is TRBJ1-2, with D possibly TRBD1 on 5 matching bases. V lost 4 bases, J lost 5 bases, and 9 bases lay in between. Germline CDR1 and CDR2: SGDLS and YYNGEE. The CDR3 runs 12 residues. The CDR3 coding sequence is TGTGCCAGCAGCCCGGACATGTATGGCTACACCTTC. This encodes CASSPDMYGYTF. Variable domain in full (rest from reference TRBV9 and TRBJ1-2): DSGVTQTPKHLITATGQRVTLRCSPRSGDLSVYWYQQSLDQGLQFLIQYYNGEERAKGNILERFSAQQFPDLHSELNLSSLELGDSALYFCASSPDMYGYTFGSGTRLTVV.

The chain employs TRBV4-2 and TRBJ2-7; TRBD2 is a possible D gene (6 bases). V lost 1 base, J lost 4 bases, and 20 bases lay in between. The CDR3 runs to 17 residues. CDR1 is LGHNA, CDR2 YNFKEQ, per germline. CDR3 residues: CASSQAEGRGSGYEQYF. The CDR3 bases are TGTGCCAGCAGCCAAGCCGAGGGGCGGGGCTCGGGGTACGAGCAGTACTTC.

The chain couples TRBV27 to TRBJ1-1, with D possibly TRBD1 on 6 matching bases. The CDR3 loop spans 14 amino acids. V dropped 6 bases and J dropped 1 base, with 12 bases sitting between them. In germline, CDR1 is MNHEY, CDR2 SMNVEV (reference sequence). CDR3 bases: TGTGCCAGCAGACCAGGGGTCGGGAACACTGAAGCTTTCTTT. It specifies CASRPGVGNTEAFF.

This clone was seen a handful of times. The CDR3 region has the DNA TGTGCCAGTAGTATCAGGACAGGGAGTTCCCAGCCCCAGCATTTT. This codes for CASSIRTGSSQPQHF. The chain joins TRBV19 to TRBJ1-5; 8 bases fit TRBD1. The germline gives CDR1 LNHDA, CDR2 SQIVND (reference sequence). The CDR3 length is 15 residues. V shed 3 bases, J shed 7 bases, and the junction held 8 bases outside the gene matches.

This sequence joins TRBV4-2 and TRBJ2-1; D is uncertain. V lost 0 bases and J 8 bases, leaving 14 bases between the germline ends. The germline CDR1 and CDR2 sequences are LGHNA and YNFKEQ. The CDR3 spans 15 residues. Written as DNA, the CDR3 is TGTGCCAGCAGCCAAGATCACGGTGGCCGGGATGAGCAGTTCTTC. Amino acids: CASSQDHGGRDEQFF.